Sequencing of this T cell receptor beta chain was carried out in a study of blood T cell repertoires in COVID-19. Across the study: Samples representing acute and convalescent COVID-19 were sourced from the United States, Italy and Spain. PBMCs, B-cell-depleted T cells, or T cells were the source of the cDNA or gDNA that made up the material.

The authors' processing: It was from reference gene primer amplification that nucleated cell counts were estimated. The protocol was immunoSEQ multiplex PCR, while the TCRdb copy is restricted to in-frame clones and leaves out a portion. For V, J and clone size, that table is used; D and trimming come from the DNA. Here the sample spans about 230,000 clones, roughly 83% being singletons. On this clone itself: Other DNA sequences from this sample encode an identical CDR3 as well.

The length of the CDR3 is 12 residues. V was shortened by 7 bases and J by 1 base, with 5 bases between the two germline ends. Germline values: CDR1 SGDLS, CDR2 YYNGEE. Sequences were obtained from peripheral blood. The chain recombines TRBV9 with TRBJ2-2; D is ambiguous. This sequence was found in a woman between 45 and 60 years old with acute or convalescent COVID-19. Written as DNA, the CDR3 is TGTGCCAGCTCCCAGAACACCGGGGAGCTGTTTTTT. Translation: CASSQNTGELFF. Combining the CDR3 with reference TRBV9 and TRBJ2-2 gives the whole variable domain DSGVTQTPKHLITATGQRVTLRCSPRSGDLSVYWYQQSLDQGLQFLIQYYNGEERAKGNILERFSAQQFPDLHSELNLSSLELGDSALYFCASSQNTGELFFGEGSRLTVL.